This is a list of T cell receptor beta chains from one sample in a study of cytomegalovirus exposure and HLA in healthy donors. This table comes from immunoSEQ multiplex PCR, and its TCRdb copy is limited to in-frame clones, with some not included. The data contain over 200,000 clones, 75% to 85% of them singletons. The sample consisted of PBMCs. The receptors here all came from a woman aged 55-75 years in good health and CMV-seropositive. Both conserved end residues are part of each CDR3. A D gene is named only where the DNA matches it firmly. Clone size is shown for a subset of rows, as once, few, many or a class of expanded clone.

v_call	j_call	clone_size	d_call	cdr3_nt	cdr3_aa
TRBV5-1	TRBJ1-5	-	TRBD1	TGCGCCAGCAGCTTAACAGGGGATCAGCCCCAGCATTTT	CASSLTGDQPQHF
TRBV28	TRBJ2-3	-	-	TGTGCCAGCAGTCTCGACAGACCAGATACGCAGTATTTT	CASSLDRPDTQYF
TRBV18	TRBJ1-2	-	TRBD1	TGTGCCAGCTCACCGGGACAGAACTATGGCTACACCTTC	CASSPGQNYGYTF
TRBV30	TRBJ1-6	few	TRBD1	TGTGCCTGGGCGGGACAGGGAAATAATTCACCCCTCCACTTT	CAWAGQGNNSPLHF
TRBV5-1	TRBJ2-2	-	-	TGCGCCAGCAGCTTGGACCCTCGGGCGAACACCGGGGAGCTGTTTTTT	CASSLDPRANTGELFF
TRBV5-1	TRBJ2-1	-	-	TGCGCCAGCAGCTTGGCCCCCACTAGGTCCAATGAGCAGTTCTTC	CASSLAPTRSNEQFF
TRBV14	TRBJ2-5	-	-	TGTGCCAGCAGCCCGATCTCTGGGCGTCAAGAGACCCAGTACTTC	CASSPISGRQETQYF
TRBV7-2	TRBJ2-1	-	TRBD2	TGTGCCAGCAGGGTCCTAGCGGGGGGAGGCTACAATGAGCAGTTCTTC	CASRVLAGGGYNEQFF
TRBV6-5	TRBJ1-1	few	TRBD1	TGTGCCAGCAGTTTTCGACAGGGGGCGAACACTGAAGCTTTCTTT	CASSFRQGANTEAFF
TRBV30	TRBJ1-1	once	TRBD1	TGTGCCTGGACCAGGGGGAAAGAAGCTTTCTTT	CAWTRGKEAFF
TRBV5-1	TRBJ1-1	few	-	TGCGCCAGCAGCTTGGACGGGGGTGAAGCTTTCTTT	CASSLDGGEAFF
TRBV6-5	TRBJ1-3	-	-	TGTGCCAGCAGTTACAACGGGGGAGAATTTGGAAACACCATATATTTT	CASSYNGGEFGNTIYF
TRBV7-2	TRBJ2-1	-	TRBD2	TGTGCCAGCAGCTTACTAGCGGGGGTGCATTACTACAATGAGCAGTTCTTC	CASSLLAGVHYYNEQFF
TRBV6-1	TRBJ2-1	few	-	TGTGCCAGCAGGCTGGGAGGTCTAAGGGGCAATGAGCAGTTCTTC	CASRLGGLRGNEQFF
TRBV27	TRBJ2-3	-	TRBD1	TGTGCCAGCCGGGGACAGCTTACAGATACGCAGTATTTT	CASRGQLTDTQYF
TRBV25-1	TRBJ1-5	-	-	TGTGCCAGCAGCCATTCGGGGCGGGGAGGGCATCAGCCCCAGCATTTT	CASSHSGRGGHQPQHF